This T cell receptor (beta chain) was found in a study of cytomegalovirus exposure and HLA in healthy donors. Points from the study as a whole: The classifier reportedly diagnosed cytomegalovirus status with high sensitivity and specificity.

Worth noting for this clone: Its specificity is not known.

It was with 60 Vbeta and 13 Jbeta primers that the PCR ran. The data were produced by immunoSEQ multiplex PCR, yet TCRdb's version contains in-frame clones alone and is incomplete. The sample holds 90,000 to 120,000 clones, about 74% seen once. V lost 8 bases and J lost 5, with 10 bases in between. From germline, CDR1 is LNHNV and CDR2 YYDKDF (reference sequence). The CDR3 runs 12 residues. The receptor was derived from a woman between 40 and 50 years old in good health and CMV-seropositive. Sequencing input: PBMCs. The chain couples TRBV15 to TRBJ1-5, with D possibly being TRBD1 (6 bases). This CDR3 is CATGGQDQPQHF. The CDR3 DNA is TGTGCCACCGGGGGACAAGATCAGCCCCAGCATTTT.